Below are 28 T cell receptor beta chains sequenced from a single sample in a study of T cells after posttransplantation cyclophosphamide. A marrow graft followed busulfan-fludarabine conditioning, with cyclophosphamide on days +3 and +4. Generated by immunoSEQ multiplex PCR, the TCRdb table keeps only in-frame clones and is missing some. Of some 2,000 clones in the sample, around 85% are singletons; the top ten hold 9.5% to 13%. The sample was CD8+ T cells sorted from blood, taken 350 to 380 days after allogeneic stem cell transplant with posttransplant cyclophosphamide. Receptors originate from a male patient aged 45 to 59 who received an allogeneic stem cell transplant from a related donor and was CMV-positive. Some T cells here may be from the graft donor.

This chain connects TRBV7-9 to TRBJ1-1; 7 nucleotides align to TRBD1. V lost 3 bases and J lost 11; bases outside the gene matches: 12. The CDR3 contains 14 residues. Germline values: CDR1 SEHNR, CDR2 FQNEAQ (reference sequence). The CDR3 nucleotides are TGTGCCAGCAGCTTGCGGGGACAGCCCTCGTATGCTTTCTTT. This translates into CASSLRGQPSYAFF.

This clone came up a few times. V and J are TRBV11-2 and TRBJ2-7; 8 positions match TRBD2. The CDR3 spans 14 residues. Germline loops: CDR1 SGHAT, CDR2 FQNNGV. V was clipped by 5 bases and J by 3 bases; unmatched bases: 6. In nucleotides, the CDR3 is TGTGCCAGCAGCCCTCTCGGGGGGGACTACGAGCAGTACTTC. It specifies CASSPLGGDYEQYF.

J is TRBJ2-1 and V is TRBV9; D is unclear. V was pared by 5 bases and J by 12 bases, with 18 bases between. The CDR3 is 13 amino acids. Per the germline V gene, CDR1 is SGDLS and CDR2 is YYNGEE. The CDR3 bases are TGTGCCAGCAGTCCTGGTTTAGCTACGGGGCAGTTCTTC. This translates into CASSPGLATGQFF. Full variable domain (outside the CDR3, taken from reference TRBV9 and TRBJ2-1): DSGVTQTPKHLITATGQRVTLRCSPRSGDLSVYWYQQSLDQGLQFLIQYYNGEERAKGNILERFSAQQFPDLHSELNLSSLELGDSALYFCASSPGLATGQFFGPGTRLTVL.

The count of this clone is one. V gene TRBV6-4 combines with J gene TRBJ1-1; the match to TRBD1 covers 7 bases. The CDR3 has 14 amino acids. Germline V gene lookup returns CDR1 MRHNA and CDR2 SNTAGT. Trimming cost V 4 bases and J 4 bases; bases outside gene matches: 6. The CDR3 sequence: CASSVTGWGTEAFF. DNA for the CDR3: TGTGCCAGCAGTGTGACAGGGTGGGGCACTGAAGCTTTCTTT.

The CDR3 sequence is CASSFKLAGGLNNEQFF. The CDR3 nucleotides read TGTGCCAGCAGCTTCAAACTAGCGGGGGGGCTAAACAATGAGCAGTTCTTC. The V and J genes are TRBV5-4 and TRBJ2-1, with 13 bases identical to TRBD2. Germline CDR1 and CDR2: SGHNT and YYREEE (reference sequence). The V segment lost 2 bases and the J segment 5 bases; nucleotides outside the gene matches: 7. The CDR3 has 17 amino acids.

CDR3 sequence reads: CASSALSLGSYNEQFF. CDR3 coding DNA: TGTGCCAGCAGTGCCCTCTCTCTAGGATCCTACAATGAGCAGTTCTTC. The rearrangement links TRBV6-1 to TRBJ2-1; D ambiguous. This CDR3 is built from 16 residues. V was trimmed by 4 bases and J by 1 base, leaving 14 bases between them. Per germline, CDR1 MNHNS and CDR2 SASEGT.

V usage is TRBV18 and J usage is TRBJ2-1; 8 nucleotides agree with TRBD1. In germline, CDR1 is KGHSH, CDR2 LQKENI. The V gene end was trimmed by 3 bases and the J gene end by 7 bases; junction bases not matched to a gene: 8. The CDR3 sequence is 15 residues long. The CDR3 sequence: CASSPGTGWGNEQFF. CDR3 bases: TGTGCCAGCTCACCTGGGACAGGATGGGGGAATGAGCAGTTCTTC.

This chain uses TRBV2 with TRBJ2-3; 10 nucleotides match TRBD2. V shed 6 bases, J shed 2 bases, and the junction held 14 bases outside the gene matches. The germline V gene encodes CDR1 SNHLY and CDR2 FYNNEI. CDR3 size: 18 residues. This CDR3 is CASRGVIAGGDFTDTQYF. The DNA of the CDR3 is TGTGCCAGCAGAGGGGTAATAGCGGGAGGCGATTTCACAGATACGCAGTATTTT.

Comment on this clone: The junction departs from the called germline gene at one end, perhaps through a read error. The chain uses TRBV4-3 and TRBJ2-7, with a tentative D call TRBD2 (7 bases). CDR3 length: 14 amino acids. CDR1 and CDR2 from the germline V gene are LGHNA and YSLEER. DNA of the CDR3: TGCGCCAGCACCCAAAGGGGGGGGGAAGGCGAGCAGTACTTC. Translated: CASTQRGGEGEQYF.

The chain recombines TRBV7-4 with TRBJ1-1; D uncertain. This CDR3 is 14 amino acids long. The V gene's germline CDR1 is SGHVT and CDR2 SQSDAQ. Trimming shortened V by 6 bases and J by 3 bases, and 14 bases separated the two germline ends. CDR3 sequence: CASRVEQPDTEAFF. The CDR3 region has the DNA TGTGCCAGCAGAGTCGAGCAACCGGACACTGAAGCTTTCTTT.

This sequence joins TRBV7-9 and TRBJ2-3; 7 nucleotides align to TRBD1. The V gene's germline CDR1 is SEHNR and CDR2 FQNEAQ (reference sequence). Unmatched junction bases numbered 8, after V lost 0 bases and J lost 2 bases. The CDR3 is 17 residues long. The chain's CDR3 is CASSLARSTGVTDTQYF. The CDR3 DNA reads TGTGCCAGCAGCTTAGCAAGATCAACAGGGGTCACAGATACGCAGTATTTT.

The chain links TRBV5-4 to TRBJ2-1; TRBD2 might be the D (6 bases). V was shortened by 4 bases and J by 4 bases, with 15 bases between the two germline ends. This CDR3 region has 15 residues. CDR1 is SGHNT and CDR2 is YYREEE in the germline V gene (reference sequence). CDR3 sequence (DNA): TGTGCCAGCAGCCAGCGGGTTTCGAGGTACAATGAGCAGTTCTTC. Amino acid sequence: CASSQRVSRYNEQFF.

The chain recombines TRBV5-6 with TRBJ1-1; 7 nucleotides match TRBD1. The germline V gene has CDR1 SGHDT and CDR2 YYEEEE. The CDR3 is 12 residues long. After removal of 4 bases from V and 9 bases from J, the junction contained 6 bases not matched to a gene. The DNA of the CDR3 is TGTGCCAGCAGCATAGACAGGGTACAAGCTTTCTTT. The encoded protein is CASSIDRVQAFF.

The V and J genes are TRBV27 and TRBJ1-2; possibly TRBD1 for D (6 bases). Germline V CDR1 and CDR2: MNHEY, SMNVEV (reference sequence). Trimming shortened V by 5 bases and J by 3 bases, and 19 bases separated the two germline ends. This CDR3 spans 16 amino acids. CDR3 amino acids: CASSPQNRERYYGYTF. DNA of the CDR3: TGTGCCAGCAGTCCCCAGAACAGGGAACGATACTATGGCTACACCTTC.

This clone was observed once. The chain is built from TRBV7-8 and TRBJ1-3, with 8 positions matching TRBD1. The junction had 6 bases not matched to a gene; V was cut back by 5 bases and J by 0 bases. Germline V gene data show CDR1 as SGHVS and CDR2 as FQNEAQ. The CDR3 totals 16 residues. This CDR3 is CASSGDRPYSGNTIYF. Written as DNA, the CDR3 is TGTGCCAGCAGCGGGGACAGGCCGTACTCTGGAAACACCATATATTTT.

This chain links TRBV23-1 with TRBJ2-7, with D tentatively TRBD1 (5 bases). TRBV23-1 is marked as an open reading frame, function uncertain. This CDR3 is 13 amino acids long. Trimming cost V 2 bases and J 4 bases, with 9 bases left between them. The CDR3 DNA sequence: TGCGCCAGCAGTCAAATAGGGGTTTACGAGCAGTACTTC. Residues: CASSQIGVYEQYF.

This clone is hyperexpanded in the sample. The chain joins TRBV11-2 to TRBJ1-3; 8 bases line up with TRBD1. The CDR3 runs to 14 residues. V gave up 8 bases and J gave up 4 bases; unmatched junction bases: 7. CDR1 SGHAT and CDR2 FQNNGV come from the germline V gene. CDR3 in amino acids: CASHRGDPGNTIYF. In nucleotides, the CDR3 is TGTGCCAGCCACAGGGGGGACCCAGGAAACACCATATATTTT.

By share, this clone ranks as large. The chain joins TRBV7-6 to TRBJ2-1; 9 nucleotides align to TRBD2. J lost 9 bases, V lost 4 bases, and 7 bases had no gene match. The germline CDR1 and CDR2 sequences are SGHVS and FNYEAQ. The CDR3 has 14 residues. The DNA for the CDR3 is TGTGCCAGCAGCTCTCTAGCGGGGTGGGGTGAGCAGTTCTTC. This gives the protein CASSSLAGWGEQFF.

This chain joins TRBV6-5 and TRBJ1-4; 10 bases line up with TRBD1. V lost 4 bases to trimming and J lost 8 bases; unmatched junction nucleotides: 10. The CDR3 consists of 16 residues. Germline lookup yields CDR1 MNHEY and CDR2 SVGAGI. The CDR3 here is CASSWMSGTGEEKLFF. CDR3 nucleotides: TGTGCCAGCAGTTGGATGTCCGGGACAGGGGAGGAAAAACTGTTTTTT.

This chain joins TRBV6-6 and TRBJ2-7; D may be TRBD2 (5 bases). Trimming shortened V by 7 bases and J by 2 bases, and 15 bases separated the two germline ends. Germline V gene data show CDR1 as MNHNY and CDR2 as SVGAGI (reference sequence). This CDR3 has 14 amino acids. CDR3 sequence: CASTDGEPPYEQYF. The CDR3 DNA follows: TGTGCCAGCACCGACGGGGAACCTCCCTACGAGCAGTACTTC.

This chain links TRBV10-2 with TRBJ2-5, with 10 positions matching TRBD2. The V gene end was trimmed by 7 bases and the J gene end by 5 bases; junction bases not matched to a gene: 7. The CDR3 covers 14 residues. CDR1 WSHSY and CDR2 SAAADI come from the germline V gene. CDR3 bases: TGCGCCAGCAAAAAGCGGGAGGGCCGGGAGACCCAGTACTTC. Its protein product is CASKKREGRETQYF.

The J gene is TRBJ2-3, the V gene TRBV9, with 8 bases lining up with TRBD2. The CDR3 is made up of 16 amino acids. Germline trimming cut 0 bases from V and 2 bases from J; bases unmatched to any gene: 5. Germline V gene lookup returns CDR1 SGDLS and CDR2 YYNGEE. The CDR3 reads CASSVDAGGNTDTQYF. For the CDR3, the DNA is TGTGCCAGCAGCGTAGACGCGGGAGGAAACACAGATACGCAGTATTTT.

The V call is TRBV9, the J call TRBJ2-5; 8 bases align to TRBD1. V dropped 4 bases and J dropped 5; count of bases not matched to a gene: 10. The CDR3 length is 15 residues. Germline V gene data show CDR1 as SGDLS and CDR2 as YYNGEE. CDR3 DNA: TGTGCCAGCAGCCCAGGGACAGGCGGTTGGGAGACCCAGTACTTC. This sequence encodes CASSPGTGGWETQYF.

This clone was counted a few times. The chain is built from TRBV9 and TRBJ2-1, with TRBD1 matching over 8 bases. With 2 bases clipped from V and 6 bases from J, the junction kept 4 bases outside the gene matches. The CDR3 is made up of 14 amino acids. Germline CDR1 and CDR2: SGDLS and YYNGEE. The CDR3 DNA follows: TGTGCCAGCAGCGTCGGACAGGGCGCCAATGAGCAGTTCTTC. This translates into CASSVGQGANEQFF.

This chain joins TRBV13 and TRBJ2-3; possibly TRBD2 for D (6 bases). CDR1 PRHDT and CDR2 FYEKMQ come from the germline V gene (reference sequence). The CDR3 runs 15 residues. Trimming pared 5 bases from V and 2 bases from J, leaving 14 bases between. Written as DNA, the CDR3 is TGTGCCAGCAGCCTGCGGGACCTCTACACAGATACGCAGTATTTT. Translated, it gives CASSLRDLYTDTQYF.

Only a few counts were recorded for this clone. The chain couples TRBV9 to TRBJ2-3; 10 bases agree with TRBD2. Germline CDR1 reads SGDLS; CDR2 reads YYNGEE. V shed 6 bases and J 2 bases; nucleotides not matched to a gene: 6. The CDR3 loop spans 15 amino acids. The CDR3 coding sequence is TGTGCCAGCACTCCAGCGGGAGGGCTCACAGATACGCAGTATTTT. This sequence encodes CASTPAGGLTDTQYF.

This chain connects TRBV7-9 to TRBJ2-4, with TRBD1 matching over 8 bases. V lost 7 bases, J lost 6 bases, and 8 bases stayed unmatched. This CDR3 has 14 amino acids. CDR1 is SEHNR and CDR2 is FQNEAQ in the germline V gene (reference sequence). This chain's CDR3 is CASTTGTGRNIQYF. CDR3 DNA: TGTGCCAGCACAACCGGGACAGGCCGAAACATTCAGTACTTC.

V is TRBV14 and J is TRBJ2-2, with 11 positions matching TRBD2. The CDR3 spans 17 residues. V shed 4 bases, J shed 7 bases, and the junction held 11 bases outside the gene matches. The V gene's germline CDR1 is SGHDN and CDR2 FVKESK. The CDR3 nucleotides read TGTGCCAGCAGCCCCTCACTAGCGGGAGCCCTTTACGGGGAGCTGTTTTTT. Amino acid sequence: CASSPSLAGALYGELFF. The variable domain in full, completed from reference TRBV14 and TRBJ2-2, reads EAGVTQFPSHSVIEKGQTVTLRCDPISGHDNLYWYRRVMGKEIKFLLHFVKESKQDESGMPNNRFLAERTGGTYSTLKVQPAELEDSGVYFCASSPSLAGALYGELFFGEGSRLTVL.